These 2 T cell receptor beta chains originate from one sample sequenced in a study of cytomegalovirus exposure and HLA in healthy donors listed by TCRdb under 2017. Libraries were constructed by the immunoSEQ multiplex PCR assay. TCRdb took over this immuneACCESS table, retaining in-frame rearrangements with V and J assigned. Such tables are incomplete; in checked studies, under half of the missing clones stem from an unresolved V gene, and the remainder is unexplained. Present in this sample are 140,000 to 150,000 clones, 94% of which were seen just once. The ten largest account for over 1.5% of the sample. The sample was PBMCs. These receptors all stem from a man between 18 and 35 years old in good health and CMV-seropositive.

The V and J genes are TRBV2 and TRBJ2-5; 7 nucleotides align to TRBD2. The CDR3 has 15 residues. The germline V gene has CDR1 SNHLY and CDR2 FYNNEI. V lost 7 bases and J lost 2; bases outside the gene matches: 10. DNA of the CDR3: TGTGCCAGCATCACCCGGACTAGTCCACAAGAGACCCAGTACTTC. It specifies CASITRTSPQETQYF.

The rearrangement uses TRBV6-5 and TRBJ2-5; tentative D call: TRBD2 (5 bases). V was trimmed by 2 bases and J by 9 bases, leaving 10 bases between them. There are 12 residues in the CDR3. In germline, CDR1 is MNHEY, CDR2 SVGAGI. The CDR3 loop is CASSYEGMAQYF. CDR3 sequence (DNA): TGTGCCAGCAGTTACGAGGGTATGGCCCAGTACTTC.